Listed here are 29 T cell receptor beta chains from one sample, sequenced in a study of CD8+CD57+ T cells in acquired aplastic anemia. Genomic DNA constituted the template upon which TCR beta VDJ and CDR3 profiling was performed. One entry per CDR3 protein, called by TCRdb with MiXCR from the reads. The profile shows hundreds of thousands of distinct CDR3 sequences, about two thirds of them singletons. Sequencing was performed on sorted CD4+, CD8+, or CD8+CD57+ T cells (not recorded which) from PBMCs. The receptors shown here come from a human donor in good health, serving as a control.

Points on this clonotype: Because the CDR3's place on the DNA is in doubt, the DNA is left out and the CDR3 is given as listed by TCRdb. The chain couples TRBV15 to TRBJ2-7. The CDR3 is 14 residues long, ends included. CDR1 is LNHNV, CDR2 YYDKDF, per germline (reference sequence). The CDR3 reads CATSSVGLGNEQHF.

This clonotype was seen many times. The V call is TRBV12-3 or TRBV12-4, the J call TRBJ1-1; 8 bases map to TRBD1. V was clipped by 1 base and J by 6 bases; unmatched bases: 4. This CDR3 spans 14 amino acids. The CDR3 sequence is CASSLGRGRSEAFF. The CDR3 nucleotides read TGTGCCAGCAGTTTAGGCAGGGGGCGTTCTGAAGCTTTCTTT.

Of note for this clonotype: No conserved phenylalanine or tryptophan ends this CDR3, so it is likely a read error. The CDR3 sequence is CATRRTGPNEKLFS. The DNA for the CDR3 is TGTGCCACCAGAAGGACGGGACCGAATGAAAAACTGTTTTCT. The chain combines TRBV10-3 with TRBJ1-4; D may be TRBD1 (5 bases). Germline V lookup: CDR1 ENHRY, CDR2 SYGVKD. V was clipped by 10 bases and J by 5 bases, with 17 bases between them. This CDR3 contains 14 residues.

The table lists this clonotype with many counts. CDR3 DNA: TGCAGTGCTAGAGGCCGGGACCGGGATGCCCCGAACTATCGGGGCGAGCAGTACTTC. It is translated as CSARGRDRDAPNYRGEQYF. This chain connects TRBV20-1 to TRBJ2-7; D may match TRBD1 or TRBD2 (5 bases each). The V gene lost 1 base and the J gene lost 6 bases, with 31 bases spanning the gap. The CDR3 spans 19 residues. Germline values: CDR1 DFQATT, CDR2 SNEGSKA (reference sequence).

Comment on this clonotype: This likely comes from a read error, as the CDR3 has no conserved phenylalanine or tryptophan at its end. The J gene is TRBJ1-5, the V gene TRBV15; weak D call: TRBD1 (6 bases). CDR3 length: 16 amino acids. CDR1 and CDR2 (germline): LNHNV, YYDKDF (reference sequence). CDR3 loop: CASSLTTGPGQPQQHG. CDR3 bases: TGTGCCAGCAGCTTGACGACAGGCCCTGGCCAGCCCCAGCAGCATGGT.

The CDR3 protein is CASSPMGQGDTKAIYF. For the CDR3, the DNA is TGTGCCAGCAGCCCTATGGGACAGGGAGATACTAAAGCTATATATTTT. V and J are TRBV7-7 and TRBJ1-3; 9 nucleotides align to TRBD1. The CDR3 spans 16 residues. CDR1 is SSHAT, CDR2 FNYEAQ, per germline (reference sequence). Trimming removed 5 bases from V and 13 bases from J; junction bases left unmatched: 18.

V gene TRBV20-1 combines with J gene TRBJ2-5; TRBD1 agrees at 8 bases. Trimming cost V 3 bases and J 2 bases; bases outside gene matches: 2. The CDR3 is 13 residues long. Germline V gene sequence: CDR1 DFQATT, CDR2 SNEGSKA (reference sequence). The CDR3 region is CSASYRGQETQYF. In nucleotides, the CDR3 is TGCAGTGCTAGTTACAGGGGGCAAGAGACCCAGTACTTC.

A remark on this clonotype: Given the absence of the conserved phenylalanine or tryptophan at the CDR3 end, a read error is likely. The DNA is omitted, as the CDR3 cannot be located on it reliably, and the CDR3 follows TCRdb's listing. The gene calls are TRBV7-8 and TRBJ1-1; the DNA was not used to check the table's D call, TRBD1. Germline CDR1 reads SGHVS; CDR2 reads FQNEAQ. The length of the CDR3 is 13 amino acids, counting both ends. CDR3 sequence: CASSYEDRNVSLL.

Comments on this clonotype: This may be a read error: a much more frequent sequence differs by one nucleotide. The conserved final phenylalanine or tryptophan is absent from the CDR3, which likely points to a read error. This chain joins TRBV13 and TRBJ2-5; D is unresolved. Germline-derived CDR1 and CDR2 are PRHDT and FYEKMQ (reference sequence). The CDR3 covers 14 residues. The ends were cut back, 5 bases at V and 0 bases at J, with 10 bases in the middle. CDR3 residues: CASSPGRNQETQYL. CDR3 in DNA: TGTGCCAGCAGCCCAGGACGGAACCAAGAGACCCAGTACCTC.

The chain links TRBV5-1 to TRBJ1-2; tentative D call: TRBD1 (5 bases). The germline V and J ends were trimmed by 6 bases and 6 bases, with 15 bases remaining between them. There are 13 residues in the CDR3. Germline loops: CDR1 SGHRS, CDR2 YFSETQ. CDR3 sequence reads: CASMGGTNNGYTF. CDR3 sequence (DNA): TGCGCCAGCATGGGGGGGACGAACAATGGCTACACCTTC. Looking up the rest from reference TRBV5-1 and TRBJ1-2 gives the full variable domain: KAGVTQTPRYLIKTRGQQVTLSCSPISGHRSVSWYQQTPGQGLQFLFEYFSETQRNKGNFPGRFSGRQFSNSRSEMNVSTLELGDSALYLCASMGGTNNGYTFGSGTRLTVV.

This chain links TRBV10-3 with TRBJ1-5, with TRBD1 matching 11 bases. V gave up 10 bases and J gave up 6 bases; unmatched junction bases: 11. CDR3 size: 15 residues. Germline V gene data show CDR1 as ENHRY and CDR2 as SYGVKD. The CDR3 DNA reads TGTGCCACGTCCCTCGGGACAGGGGGTTCTCAGCCCCAGCATTTT. Protein: CATSLGTGGSQPQHF.

Comment on this clonotype: Germline is not matched at one junction end, which may reflect a read error. The DNA of the CDR3 is TGTGCCAGCAGCTTGGACGGGCCGAACGCGCAAGCCTTCTTT. Its translation: CASSLDGPNAQAFF. V usage is TRBV7-2 and J usage is TRBJ1-1; D unresolved. Germline CDR1 SGHTA, CDR2 FQGNSA. The CDR3 spans 14 residues.

Comment on this clonotype: A much larger clone differs from this one at a single base, so this may be a read error. The rearrangement links TRBV6-2 or TRBV6-3 to TRBJ1-2; 7 bases fit TRBD1. Germline values: CDR1 MNHEY, CDR2 SVGEGT. V shed 6 bases, J shed 6 bases, and the junction held 7 bases outside the gene matches. The CDR3 covers 13 residues. The CDR3 spells CASRWDSVHGYTF. CDR3 DNA sequence: TGTGCCAGCAGGTGGGACAGTGTCCATGGCTACACCTTC.

J is TRBJ1-1 and V is TRBV19, with D maybe TRBD1 (5 bases). The CDR3 sequence is 13 residues long. V was trimmed by 7 bases and J by 7 bases, leaving 16 bases between them. CDR1 is LNHDA and CDR2 is SQIVND in the germline V gene (reference sequence). CDR3 nucleotides: TGTGCCAGTACTACCGGGACTCGCGGTGAAGCTTTCTTT. It specifies CASTTGTRGEAFF.

The V and J genes are TRBV2 and TRBJ2-7; 7 positions agree with TRBD1. Germline V gene sequence: CDR1 SNHLY, CDR2 FYNNEI. This CDR3 region has 13 residues. The J segment lost 4 bases and the V segment lost 11 bases, leaving 11 bases of the junction unmatched. CDR3: CASTATGIYEQYF. For the CDR3, the DNA is TGTGCCTCCACAGCGACAGGGATTTACGAGCAGTACTTC.

The chain combines TRBV5-1 with TRBJ2-4, with D maybe TRBD1 (5 bases). This CDR3 region has 15 residues. Between the trimmed V and J ends, which lost 0 bases and 5 bases, there was a span of 12 bases. Germline V CDR1 and CDR2: SGHRS, YFSETQ. The CDR3 sequence: CASSLGVQGENIQYF. The DNA of the CDR3 is TGCGCCAGCAGCTTGGGTGTCCAAGGGGAAAACATTCAGTACTTC.

There are many counts of this clonotype. The chain carries TRBV12-3 or TRBV12-4 and TRBJ1-3, with D unclear. V lost 3 bases and J 4 bases, leaving 10 bases between the germline ends. CDR3 length: 14 amino acids. Written as DNA, the CDR3 is TGTGCCAGCAGTTTTGTGGGGATGGGAAACACCATATATTTT. This gives the protein CASSFVGMGNTIYF.

This clonotype showed up just once. The chain has TRBV20-1 and TRBJ2-7; the D gene is possibly TRBD1 (6 bases). The ends were cut back, 5 bases at V and 6 bases at J, with 20 bases in the middle. Germline V CDR1 and CDR2: DFQATT, SNEGSKA (reference sequence). The length of the CDR3 is 14 residues. CDR3 nucleotides: TGCAGTGCTGTAGGGGGTTTCGGGCAGATCGAGCAGTACTTC. It yields the protein CSAVGGFGQIEQYF.

This chain joins TRBV7-2 and TRBJ1-2, with a possible D match to TRBD1 (5 bases). CDR1 SGHTA and CDR2 FQGNSA come from the germline V gene. The length of the CDR3 is 12 residues. Trimming took 5 bases from V and 8 from J, leaving 12 bases between them. The CDR3 protein is CASSAGGGGYTF. CDR3 bases: TGTGCCAGCAGCGCGGGGGGGGGGGGCTACACCTTC.

The chain has TRBV20-1 and TRBJ2-7, with D unresolved. Trimming took 6 bases from V and 7 from J, leaving 13 bases between them. This CDR3 spans 11 amino acids. CDR1 is DFQATT, CDR2 SNEGSKA, per germline (reference sequence). The CDR3 nucleotides read TGCAGTGCCCTCGCGGCCGGTGAGCAGTACTTC. Translated, it gives CSALAAGEQYF.

This clonotype was observed a handful of times. The chain has TRBV12-3 or TRBV12-4 and TRBJ1-2, with D possibly being TRBD1 (6 bases). The CDR3 has 16 amino acids. Trimming took off 6 bases at V and 1 base at J, with 18 bases between the two ends. Here the CDR3 DNA reads TGTGCCAGCAGCCGGATCCCACAGGGATTTAACTATGGCTACACCTTC. Protein product: CASSRIPQGFNYGYTF.

This clonotype was seen ten or more times. The rearrangement links TRBV2 to TRBJ1-3; 7 bases match TRBD1. This CDR3 contains 22 residues. Germline CDR1 SNHLY, CDR2 FYNNEI. Trimming took 6 bases from V and 0 from J; bases not matched to a gene: 26. The CDR3, as DNA: TGTGCCAGCAGACACAATCCGACGAGACAGGGTAGATATTCAGACTCTGGAAACACCATATATTTT. It encodes CASRHNPTRQGRYSDSGNTIYF.

J is TRBJ1-1 and V is TRBV7-9; a possible D gene is TRBD1 (5 bases). The V end lost 2 bases, the J end lost 1 base, and 11 bases lay between the germline ends. CDR3 length: 15 residues. Germline CDR1 is SEHNR and CDR2 is FQNEAQ (reference sequence). CDR3 coding DNA: TGTGCCAGCAGCTTACCGGGACTCACGAACACTGAAGCTTTCTTT. This gives the protein CASSLPGLTNTEAFF.

Notes on this clonotype: At one end, the junction sequence differs from germline, possibly due to a read error. J is TRBJ1-6 and V is TRBV7-2; tentatively, D is TRBD1 (5 bases). Germline V gives CDR1 SGHTA, CDR2 FQGNSA. The CDR3 runs to 14 residues. In DNA form, the CDR3 reads TGTGCCAGCAGCCACGAAACGGTCGGGACTGAGCAGTTCTTT. This encodes CASSHETVGTEQFF.

This clonotype came up many times. The chain uses TRBV4-2 and TRBJ2-2; 8 nucleotides align to TRBD1. Germline CDR1 is LGHNA and CDR2 is YNFKEQ. The CDR3 length is 16 residues. V was pared by 4 bases and J by 1 base, with 5 bases of the junction left unmatched. The CDR3 sequence: CASSPRGTGNTGELFF. CDR3 in DNA: TGTGCCAGCAGCCCCCGAGGGACAGGGAACACCGGGGAGCTGTTTTTT.

This clonotype showed up just a few times. The chain joins TRBV15 to TRBJ2-7; D is perhaps TRBD1 (5 bases). Germline V gene sequence: CDR1 LNHNV, CDR2 YYDKDF (reference sequence). The CDR3 has 15 amino acids. V dropped 0 bases and J dropped 6 bases, with 15 bases sitting between them. CDR3 in amino acids: CATSRDPPGKLEQYF. CDR3 nucleotides: TGTGCCACCAGCAGAGATCCGCCAGGGAAACTCGAGCAGTACTTC.

This rearrangement joins TRBV7-2 to TRBJ1-6; the D is unclear. Germline CDR1 SGHTA, CDR2 FQGNSA. The CDR3 spans 15 residues. Trimming removed 6 bases at V and 11 bases at J, with 20 bases between. CDR3 sequence: CASRHGYDAPPPLHF. The CDR3 DNA follows: TGTGCCAGCAGACACGGATATGATGCGCCCCCACCCCTCCACTTT.

To note about this clonotype: Since the CDR3 does not end with the conserved phenylalanine or tryptophan, this likely comes from a read error. It is unclear where the CDR3 begins or ends on the DNA, so no DNA is shown, and the CDR3 is as TCRdb lists it. The chain joins TRBV4-1 to TRBJ1-1. CDR1 and CDR2 from the germline V gene are MGHRA and YSYEKL. The CDR3 length equals 12 residues, ends included. The CDR3 loop is CASSQDLVRRLS.

Many counts were recorded for this clonotype. The rearrangement uses TRBV6-5 and TRBJ1-3; tentatively, D is TRBD1 (5 bases). V lost 6 bases and J lost 2, with 17 bases in between. Germline CDR1 is MNHEY and CDR2 is SVGAGI. This CDR3 has 16 amino acids. DNA for the CDR3: TGTGCCAGCAGGCCTGGGGATACGGGGGCTGGAAACACCATATATTTT. It encodes CASRPGDTGAGNTIYF.